A single sample gave rise to the 13 T cell receptor beta chains below, sequenced in a study of T cell repertoires in cytomegalovirus infection. TCRdb fed the reads into MiXCR, producing one record per CDR3 protein. The sample has a few hundred thousand distinct CDR3 sequences, roughly 29% seen once. Sequences were obtained from PBMCs. The receptors shown here come from a human donor in good health (CMV status not recorded). Some clones in this sample may be carry-over from other donors' samples.

This chain uses TRBV12-3 or TRBV12-4 with TRBJ1-1; D is uncertain. The length of the CDR3 is 16 residues. The V end lost 1 base, the J end lost 0 bases, and 12 bases lay between the germline ends. CDR3 amino acids: CASSLDGGPLNTEAFF. The CDR3 nucleotides read TGTGCCAGCAGTTTAGACGGTGGGCCACTGAACACTGAAGCTTTCTTT.

This clonotype came up many times. This chain joins TRBV19 and TRBJ2-1; D call uncertain. The ends were cut back, 1 base at V and 5 bases at J, with 9 bases in the middle. There are 14 residues in the CDR3. In germline, CDR1 is LNHDA, CDR2 SQIVND (reference sequence). The CDR3 protein is CASSIVARNNEQFF. CDR3 DNA sequence: TGTGCCAGTAGTATAGTGGCACGGAACAATGAGCAGTTCTTC.

The chain carries TRBV5-6 and TRBJ1-1, with D tentatively TRBD1 (5 bases). The CDR3 has 13 residues. Germline V gene lookup returns CDR1 SGHDT and CDR2 YYEEEE. Trimming took off 2 bases at V and 5 bases at J, with 10 bases between the two ends. The DNA of the CDR3 is TGTGCCAGCAGCTTCCGGACATCTACTGAAGCTTTCTTT. Its translation: CASSFRTSTEAFF.

This clonotype was detected a few times. The rearrangement links TRBV10-3 to TRBJ2-3; TRBD2 matches 12 bases. V dropped 6 bases and J dropped 1; count of bases not matched to a gene: 11. The CDR3 runs 18 residues. The germline gives CDR1 ENHRY, CDR2 SYGVKD. CDR3 in amino acids: CAIRTSGSGGGRTDTQYF. Written as DNA, the CDR3 is TGTGCCATCAGGACTAGCGGGAGTGGAGGGGGCCGCACAGATACGCAGTATTTT.

V and J are TRBV27 and TRBJ2-4, with D possibly matching TRBD2 (6 bases). The CDR3 consists of 15 residues. CDR1 MNHEY and CDR2 SMNVEV come from the germline V gene (reference sequence). The ends were cut back, 6 bases at V and 7 bases at J, with 19 bases in the middle. The CDR3 loop is CASRPGVDTRNIQYF. CDR3 DNA: TGTGCCAGCAGGCCGGGAGTGGACACTAGGAACATTCAGTACTTC.

In its sample, this clonotype was seen a few times. The CDR3 DNA reads TGTGCCAGCAGCTTATGGGGGCCGATGAATAGCAATCAGCCCCAGCATTTT. It codes for CASSLWGPMNSNQPQHF. This rearrangement joins TRBV7-9 to TRBJ1-5, with TRBD1 as a possible D gene (6 bases). The germline gives CDR1 SEHNR, CDR2 FQNEAQ (reference sequence). Trimming pared 2 bases from V and 0 bases from J, leaving 14 bases between. This CDR3 is built from 17 residues.

This chain uses TRBV5-5 with TRBJ2-1; TRBD2 is a possible D gene (5 bases). Trimming stripped 1 base from V and 0 bases from J, with 14 bases between. There are 17 residues in the CDR3. Per germline, CDR1 SGHKS and CDR2 YYEKEE (reference sequence). The CDR3, as DNA: TGTGCCAGCAGCTTGTCGAGCGGCTTGAGCTCCTACAATGAGCAGTTCTTC. Encoded protein: CASSLSSGLSSYNEQFF.

The rearrangement links TRBV4-1 to TRBJ1-2; D is possibly TRBD1 (6 bases). The CDR3 covers 15 residues. Trimming removed 0 bases from V and 4 bases from J, with 12 bases in between. Per germline, CDR1 MGHRA and CDR2 YSYEKL. CDR3 nucleotides: TGCGCCAGCAGCCAAGAAAAAGGGACACTCTATGGCTACACCTTC. Translated, it gives CASSQEKGTLYGYTF.

This clonotype was seen a handful of times. The chain combines TRBV7-8 with TRBJ2-7; 7 bases are a match to TRBD2. The CDR3 runs to 14 residues. The germline V gene has CDR1 SGHVS and CDR2 FQNEAQ. V was clipped by 1 base and J by 2 bases; unmatched bases: 2. The CDR3 DNA sequence: TGTGCCAGCAGCTTAGGCGGGACTACCTACGAGCAGTACGTC. This encodes CASSLGGTTYEQYV.

The V and J genes are TRBV12-5 and TRBJ2-4; D assignment may be TRBD1 or TRBD2 (5 bases each). The CDR3 consists of 15 residues. V lost 6 bases, J lost 4 bases, and 16 bases lay in between. Germline assignment: CDR1 LGHNT and CDR2 FRNRAP. CDR3: CASGGDTKSKNIQYF. The CDR3 coding sequence is TGTGCTAGTGGGGGGGATACCAAATCGAAAAACATTCAGTACTTC.

V is TRBV12-3 or TRBV12-4 and J is TRBJ2-5, with D possibly being TRBD1 (5 bases). The CDR3 spans 15 residues. Trimming cost V 0 bases and J 5 bases, with 13 bases left between them. The CDR3 spells CASSLAPGSVETQYF. In DNA form, the CDR3 reads TGTGCCAGCAGTTTAGCCCCAGGGTCGGTTGAGACCCAGTACTTC.

The chain carries TRBV29-1 and TRBJ1-2; 7 bases line up with TRBD1. V lost 0 bases and J lost 3; bases outside the gene matches: 7. Germline loops: CDR1 SQVTM, CDR2 ANQGSEA. The CDR3 is 15 amino acids. The CDR3 here is CSVEDPRGGYYGYTF. The DNA for the CDR3 is TGCAGCGTTGAAGATCCGCGAGGGGGCTACTATGGCTACACCTTC.

This sequence joins TRBV9 and TRBJ2-2; D tentatively reads TRBD1 or TRBD2 (5 bases each). In germline, CDR1 is SGDLS, CDR2 YYNGEE. This CDR3 is built from 14 residues. The germline V and J ends were trimmed by 5 bases and 2 bases, with 10 bases remaining between them. CDR3 in amino acids: CASRVGENTGELFF. The CDR3 DNA is TGTGCCAGCAGGGTGGGGGAAAACACCGGGGAGCTGTTTTTT.